Presented here are 29 T cell receptor beta chains from one specimen sequenced in a study of T cells in Graves' hyperthyroidism and ophthalmopathy. There were TCR beta CDR3 regions amplified from RNA transcripts. With the HTBI primer set, the TCR CDR3 went through a first round of RT-PCR. MiXCR, applied by TCRdb to the multiplex PCR reads, yields one record per CDR3 protein. In the table there are fewer than 900,000 distinct CDR3 sequences, about 16% of which are singletons. Sequencing used blood. The source of these receptors is a young man with Graves' hyperthyroidism.

The chain links TRBV7-8 to TRBJ2-3; D possibly corresponds to TRBD1 (5 bases). The CDR3 totals 14 residues. Per the germline V gene, CDR1 is SGHVS and CDR2 is FQNEAQ. V lost 3 bases, J lost 8 bases, and 15 bases lay in between. The CDR3 reads CASSFSQGFGTQYF. The CDR3 DNA is TGTGCCAGCAGCTTCTCTCAGGGTTTCGGTACGCAGTATTTT.

Written as DNA, the CDR3 is TGTGCCAGCAGTTACGGACAGGGGGCATATGGCTACACCTTC. It codes for CASSYGQGAYGYTF. The chain joins TRBV6-5 to TRBJ1-2, with 11 bases that match TRBD1. After removal of 2 bases from V and 5 bases from J, the junction contained 1 base not matched to a gene. The germline V gene encodes CDR1 MNHEY and CDR2 SVGAGI. This CDR3 is 14 amino acids long.

This clonotype showed up just once. This chain uses TRBV11-3 with TRBJ2-7, with 7 nucleotides matching TRBD2. The germline V gene has CDR1 SGHNT and CDR2 YENEEA. The CDR3 has 15 amino acids. V lost 3 bases to trimming and J lost 4 bases; unmatched junction nucleotides: 9. CDR3 bases: TGTGCCAGCAGCTTGGCGATAGAGCGGGAATACGAGCAGTACTTC. Translation: CASSLAIEREYEQYF.

This clonotype showed up many times. The J gene is TRBJ2-7, the V gene TRBV6-1; 9 bases align to TRBD2. V shed 5 bases and J 3 bases; nucleotides not matched to a gene: 5. This CDR3 region has 14 residues. Germline values: CDR1 MNHNS, CDR2 SASEGT. The CDR3 nucleotides are TGTGCCAGCAGTTTTAGCGGGAGTATCTACGAGCAGTACTTC. This encodes CASSFSGSIYEQYF.

This clonotype was counted at least ten times. The J gene is TRBJ2-3, the V gene TRBV29-1, with TRBD1 as a possible D gene (6 bases). The CDR3 is 14 residues long. Germline values: CDR1 SQVTM, CDR2 ANQGSEA. The V end was cut by 7 bases, the J end by 4 bases, with 18 bases between. CDR3 coding DNA: TGCAGCGGGGCTAGGGACATAAGGGCAGATACGCAGTATTTT. It encodes CSGARDIRADTQYF.

This clonotype has a count of ten or more. J is TRBJ1-2 and V is TRBV12-3 or TRBV12-4; D possibly corresponds to TRBD1 (6 bases). The V and J ends lost 5 bases and 8 bases respectively, with 15 bases between them. This CDR3 region has 13 residues. The CDR3 region has the DNA TGTGCCAGCAGTAAAGTACAGGGCCAGGGCTACACCTTC. Its protein product is CASSKVQGQGYTF.

This clonotype appeared a few times. The genes are TRBV5-6 and TRBJ2-1, with TRBD2 matching 7 bases. V lost 2 bases to trimming and J lost 3 bases; unmatched junction nucleotides: 11. This CDR3 region has 17 residues. CDR1 is SGHDT and CDR2 is YYEEEE in the germline V gene. CDR3 region: CASSFSPSGRYYNEQFF. DNA for the CDR3: TGTGCCAGCAGCTTTAGCCCTAGCGGCCGATACTACAATGAGCAGTTCTTC.

This clonotype occurred many times. The J gene is TRBJ2-3, the V gene TRBV18, with unresolved D. CDR3 length: 13 residues. The germline V gene encodes CDR1 KGHSH and CDR2 LQKENI. V was pared by 5 bases and J by 2 bases, with 8 bases between. The CDR3 protein is CASSSLPTDTQYF. The CDR3 coding sequence is TGTGCCAGCTCATCCCTACCCACAGATACGCAGTATTTT.

The chain has TRBV9 and TRBJ1-2; D call uncertain. Per the germline V gene, CDR1 is SGDLS and CDR2 is YYNGEE. V lost 3 bases to trimming and J lost 2 bases, with 8 bases between them. The CDR3 sequence is 13 residues long. CDR3 sequence (DNA): TGTGCCAGCAGCGGGTTAAGGAACTATGGCTACACCTTC. As protein: CASSGLRNYGYTF.

The chain links TRBV19 to TRBJ2-3, with D possibly being TRBD1 (5 bases). Trimming cost V 6 bases and J 4 bases, with 11 bases left between them. The CDR3 extends over 13 amino acids. CDR1 and CDR2 from the germline V gene are LNHDA and SQIVND (reference sequence). For the CDR3, the DNA is TGTGCCAGTAGGGTGGGGCGAGCAGATACGCAGTATTTT. It codes for CASRVGRADTQYF.

This clonotype was found many times. The chain carries TRBV7-2 and TRBJ2-3; D is unclear. CDR1 and CDR2 from the germline V gene are SGHTA and FQGNSA. The CDR3 length is 14 residues. V was clipped by 4 bases and J by 6 bases, with 14 bases between them. The CDR3 loop reads CASSSNRWADTQYF. The CDR3 coding sequence is TGTGCCAGCAGCTCCAATCGATGGGCTGATACGCAGTATTTT.

The chain joins TRBV5-1 to TRBJ2-5; TRBD1 might be the D (5 bases). The germline CDR1 and CDR2 sequences are SGHRS and YFSETQ. V lost 4 bases and J 5 bases, leaving 15 bases between the germline ends. The CDR3 runs to 14 residues. CDR3 coding DNA: TGCGCCAGCAGCGCCCAGGGTCCCGCGGAGACCCAGTACTTC. This gives the protein CASSAQGPAETQYF.

This clonotype was recorded many times. The chain uses TRBV2 and TRBJ2-1; 10 positions match TRBD2. This CDR3 comprises 18 residues. J was trimmed by 0 bases and V by 6 bases; bases with no gene match: 11. Germline CDR1 is SNHLY and CDR2 is FYNNEI. The CDR3 sequence is CASRARGTSAFSYNEQFF. The CDR3 DNA reads as TGTGCCAGCAGGGCCCGGGGGACTAGCGCCTTCTCCTACAATGAGCAGTTCTTC.

The rearrangement links TRBV7-8 to TRBJ2-5; maybe TRBD2 (6 bases). This CDR3 region has 13 residues. Deletions cut 7 bases from V and 5 bases from J, with 14 bases between. Germline CDR1 reads SGHVS; CDR2 reads FQNEAQ. CDR3 in amino acids: CASNEGRRETQYF. The CDR3, as DNA: TGTGCCAGCAACGAGGGGAGGAGGGAGACCCAGTACTTC.

This clonotype was detected a few times. The chain is built from TRBV27 and TRBJ2-3, with 8 nucleotides matching TRBD2. CDR3 size: 17 residues. Trimming cost V 3 bases and J 3 bases; bases outside gene matches: 11. Germline loops: CDR1 MNHEY, CDR2 SMNVEV (reference sequence). In nucleotides, the CDR3 is TGTGCCAGCAGTTTTGGGCTAGCGGGCCTTGAGACAGATACGCAGTATTTT. It yields the protein CASSFGLAGLETDTQYF.

This clonotype was seen many times. The chain recombines TRBV28 with TRBJ2-7; TRBD1 aligns across 7 bases. Trimming at V came to 4 bases and at J to 4 bases, leaving 10 bases not matched to a gene. The CDR3 covers 15 residues. The germline V gene has CDR1 MDHEN and CDR2 SYDVKM. CDR3 amino acids: CASSYEGQAPYEQYF. The CDR3 region has the DNA TGTGCCAGCAGTTACGAAGGACAGGCCCCTTACGAGCAGTACTTC. Full variable domain (rest looked up from reference TRBV28 and TRBJ2-7): DVKVTQSSRYLVKRTGEKVFLECVQDMDHENMFWYRQDPGLGLRLIYFSYDVKMKEKGDIPEGYSVSREKKERFSLILESASTNQTSMYLCASSYEGQAPYEQYFGPGTRLTVT.

Note on this clonotype: A much larger clone differs by one base, so this may be a read error. This rearrangement joins TRBV20-1 to TRBJ1-1, with D possibly TRBD1 on 6 matching bases. CDR3 size: 11 residues. Germline loops: CDR1 DFQATT, CDR2 SNEGSKA (reference sequence). The germline V and J ends were trimmed by 0 bases and 7 bases, with 6 bases remaining between them. The CDR3 here is CSAREDSEAFF. DNA of the CDR3: TGCAGTGCTAGAGAGGACAGTGAAGCTTTCTTT.

This clonotype was recorded only once. The chain recombines TRBV27 with TRBJ2-7, with 11 positions matching TRBD2. Germline CDR1 MNHEY, CDR2 SMNVEV (reference sequence). V shed 6 bases and J 7 bases; nucleotides not matched to a gene: 8. The CDR3 is made up of 14 amino acids. CDR3 DNA sequence: TGTGCCAGCAGGGTGGGACTAGCGGAAGAGGAGCAGTACTTC. Its protein product is CASRVGLAEEEQYF.

In its sample, this clonotype was seen a few times. CDR3 amino acids: CASNTGGLGGAQYF. Here the CDR3 DNA reads TGTGCCAGCAATACCGGGGGGCTAGGGGGGGCCCAGTACTTC. J is TRBJ2-5 and V is TRBV6-1; D possibly corresponds to TRBD2 (7 bases). The CDR3 consists of 14 residues. The V end lost 7 bases, the J end lost 9 bases, and 21 bases lay between the germline ends. CDR1 and CDR2 (germline): MNHNS, SASEGT.

The sample holds many counts of this clonotype. The chain is built from TRBV27 and TRBJ1-2; no clear D gene. The CDR3 has 13 amino acids. V lost 2 bases to trimming and J lost 2 bases, with 6 bases between them. Germline V gives CDR1 MNHEY, CDR2 SMNVEV (reference sequence). The CDR3 DNA follows: TGTGCCAGCAGTTTAAGGATAAACTATGGCTACACCTTC. It yields the protein CASSLRINYGYTF.

This clonotype has more than one count but fewer than ten. In DNA, the CDR3 is TGCGCCAGCAGCTTGACAGGGGGCACGGACACCATATATTTT. Translated, it gives CASSLTGGTDTIYF. The gene calls are TRBV5-1 and TRBJ1-3, with 9 positions matching TRBD1. The V gene end was trimmed by 1 base and the J gene end by 8 bases; junction bases not matched to a gene: 4. This CDR3 has 14 amino acids. Germline CDR1 SGHRS, CDR2 YFSETQ.

For this clonotype: A much larger clonotype is one base distant, so this may be a read error. The V gene is TRBV28, the J gene TRBJ2-2; possible D gene TRBD2, 5 bases. CDR3 length equals 15 residues. Germline loops: CDR1 MDHEN, CDR2 SYDVKM. CDR3 residues: CASSFVVTRSGELVF. CDR3 nucleotide sequence: TGTGCCAGCAGTTTTGTGGTCACCAGGTCCGGGGAGCTGGTTTTT.

The chain combines TRBV7-6 with TRBJ2-7, with TRBD1 identical over 7 bases. CDR1 is SGHVS and CDR2 is FNYEAQ in the germline V gene. Trimming removed 4 bases from V and 6 bases from J; junction bases left unmatched: 9. The CDR3 consists of 14 residues. DNA of the CDR3: TGTGCCAGCAGCTCGATACAGGGGTCGGGCGAGCAGTACTTC. The encoded protein is CASSSIQGSGEQYF.

This clonotype was seen more than once but under ten times. The chain employs TRBV7-2 and TRBJ2-7, with D uncertain. CDR1 and CDR2 from the germline V gene are SGHTA and FQGNSA. The CDR3 consists of 14 residues. V gave up 5 bases and J gave up 3 bases, with 14 bases separating them. Here the CDR3 reads CASSRVQAFYEQYF. The CDR3 DNA reads as TGTGCCAGCAGCAGGGTGCAGGCTTTCTACGAGCAGTACTTC.

This chain connects TRBV19 to TRBJ1-2, with TRBD1 as a possible D gene (6 bases). With 1 base removed from V and 4 bases from J, the gap between germline ends came to 19 bases. The CDR3 consists of 17 residues. Germline CDR1 LNHDA, CDR2 SQIVND (reference sequence). In nucleotides, the CDR3 is TGTGCCAGTAGTATAGCAGGGGCAGGACCCTCAGGCTATGGCTACACCTTC. This codes for CASSIAGAGPSGYGYTF.

Note on this clonotype: This may arise from a read error, as a much more abundant clone is one base away. The chain is built from TRBV20-1 and TRBJ2-7; no definite D call. The germline V gene encodes CDR1 DFQATT and CDR2 SNEGSKA (reference sequence). CDR3 length equals 15 residues. Trimming removed 6 bases at V and 1 base at J, with 19 bases between. The CDR3 coding sequence is TGCAGTGCAATAGTGACGGACGATCTATCCTACGAGCAGTACTTC. Translated, it gives CSAIVTDDLSYEQYF.

This clonotype has a count of ten or more. This chain connects TRBV2 to TRBJ2-3; 12 nucleotides line up with TRBD1. The CDR3 has 16 residues. Germline V gene data show CDR1 as SNHLY and CDR2 as FYNNEI. V shed 7 bases, J shed 6 bases, and the junction held 11 bases outside the gene matches. The CDR3 region has the DNA TGTGCCAGCAAGCATGGGACAGGGGGCAAATGGGATACGCAGTATTTT. Translation: CASKHGTGGKWDTQYF.

CDR3 region: CASSQDPRVETQYF. In nucleotides, the CDR3 is TGCGCCAGCAGCCAAGATCCCAGGGTTGAGACCCAGTACTTC. The chain carries TRBV4-1 and TRBJ2-5; a possible D gene is TRBD1 (5 bases). The CDR3 consists of 14 residues. V was trimmed by 0 bases and J by 5 bases, leaving 10 bases between them. The germline gives CDR1 MGHRA, CDR2 YSYEKL.

This clonotype appeared a few times. The chain is built from TRBV12-5 and TRBJ2-6; D might be TRBD2 (6 bases). The germline CDR1 and CDR2 sequences are LGHNT and FRNRAP. Trimming took off 6 bases at V and 0 bases at J, with 15 bases between the two ends. The CDR3 covers 17 residues. Here the CDR3 DNA reads TGTGCTAGTGGACCTCCCCTAGCGTCCTCTGGGGCCAACGTCCTGACTTTC. Its translation: CASGPPLASSGANVLTF.